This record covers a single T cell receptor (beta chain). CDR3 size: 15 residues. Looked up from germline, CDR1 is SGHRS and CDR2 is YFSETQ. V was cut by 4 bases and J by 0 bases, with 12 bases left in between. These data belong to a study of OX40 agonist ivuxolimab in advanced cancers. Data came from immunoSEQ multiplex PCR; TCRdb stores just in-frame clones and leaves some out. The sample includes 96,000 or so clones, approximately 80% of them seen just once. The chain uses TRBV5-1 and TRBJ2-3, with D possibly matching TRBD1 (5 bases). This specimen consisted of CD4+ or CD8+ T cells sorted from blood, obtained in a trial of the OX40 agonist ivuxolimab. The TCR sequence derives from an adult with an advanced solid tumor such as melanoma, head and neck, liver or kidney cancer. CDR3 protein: CASSGSRDSTDTQYF. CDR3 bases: TGCGCCAGCAGCGGGTCCAGGGATAGCACAGATACGCAGTATTTT.